These 12 T cell receptor beta chains were sequenced from one sample in a study of shared clonotypes between healthy human individuals. Profiled with immunoSEQ multiplex PCR; TCRdb holds only in-frame clones, not every one. The sample includes approximately 460,000 clones, over 60% seen only once; the top ten take approximately 12%. Sequenced: PBMCs. Source of these receptors: a woman aged 40 to 55 in good health. Some clones in this sample may be carry-over from other donors' samples.

The chain employs TRBV6-6 and TRBJ2-7; TRBD2 matches 10 bases. V lost 6 bases to trimming and J lost 2 bases; unmatched junction nucleotides: 10. The CDR3 runs 16 residues. Germline V CDR1 and CDR2: MNHNY, SVGAGI (reference sequence). The CDR3 DNA follows: TGTGCCAGCAGACATGAGACTAGCGGGCTAACCTACGAGCAGTACTTC. Its protein product is CASRHETSGLTYEQYF.

The V and J genes are TRBV5-4 and TRBJ2-2; no definite D call. CDR1 and CDR2 from the germline V gene are SGHNT and YYREEE (reference sequence). Deletions cut 8 bases from V and 6 bases from J, with 20 bases between. The CDR3 is made up of 15 amino acids. CDR3: CARLRPPVRAGELFF. CDR3 DNA sequence: TGTGCCAGACTTCGTCCTCCGGTTCGCGCCGGGGAGCTGTTTTTT.

The rearrangement links TRBV5-1 to TRBJ2-5, with TRBD1 as a possible D gene (5 bases). The J call may be incorrect, as the DNA end agrees better with TRBJ2-7. Germline lookup yields CDR1 SGHRS and CDR2 YFSETQ. The CDR3 covers 15 residues. The CDR3 DNA reads TGCGCCAGCAGCTTCATGGACACCGCATCCTACGAGCAGTACTTC. Translation gives CASSFMDTASYEQYF.

The chain uses TRBV7-9 and TRBJ2-7; D could derive from TRBD1 or TRBD2 (5 bases each). The CDR3 consists of 14 residues. V dropped 5 bases and J dropped 3 bases, with 14 bases sitting between them. Germline V lookup: CDR1 SEHNR, CDR2 FQNEAQ (reference sequence). The chain's CDR3 is CASSRGGQDYEQYF. The CDR3 bases are TGTGCCAGCAGCCGGGGCGGACAAGACTACGAGCAGTACTTC.

With respect to this clone: A read error may be the cause here, since a much bigger clone is one base away. The chain joins TRBV21-1 to TRBJ1-1. TRBV21-1 is designated a pseudogene. The CDR3 covers 16 residues. The CDR3 sequence is CASSYRRRNMNTESFF. CDR3 DNA sequence: TGTGCCAGCAGTTACCGACGGAGGAATATGAACACTGAATCTTTCTTT.

V and J are TRBV5-4 and TRBJ2-5; 12 bases agree with TRBD2. The CDR3 has 15 amino acids. The germline V gene encodes CDR1 SGHNT and CDR2 YYREEE (reference sequence). V lost 5 bases, J lost 4 bases, and 6 bases stayed unmatched. For the CDR3, the DNA is TGTGCCAGCAGTTCCGGGACTAGCGGGCCAGAGACCCAGTACTTC. Amino acid sequence: CASSSGTSGPETQYF.

In regard to this clone: A single base is all that separates this from a far larger clone, so a read error is likely. The V gene is TRBV30, the J gene TRBJ1-5; perhaps TRBD1 as D (5 bases). Germline V gives CDR1 GTSNPN, CDR2 SVGIG (reference sequence). The CDR3 length is 14 residues. Trimming left V 0 bases short and J 3 bases short, with 9 bases between. CDR3 loop: CAWSVGEFNQPQHF. The DNA for the CDR3 is TGTGCCTGGAGTGTGGGGGAGTTCAATCAGCCCCAGCATTTT.

The chain recombines TRBV28 with TRBJ2-5; TRBD1 matches 11 bases. CDR1 and CDR2 from the germline V gene are MDHEN and SYDVKM. The CDR3 runs to 14 residues. With V trimmed by 8 bases and J by 1 base, 3 bases remained unmatched. The chain's CDR3 is CASRTGGVQETQYF. CDR3 DNA: TGTGCCAGCCGGACAGGGGGCGTCCAAGAGACCCAGTACTTC. The entire variable domain, with the rest obtained from reference TRBV28 and TRBJ2-5, is as follows: DVKVTQSSRYLVKRTGEKVFLECVQDMDHENMFWYRQDPGLGLRLIYFSYDVKMKEKGDIPEGYSVSREKKERFSLILESASTNQTSMYLCASRTGGVQETQYFGPGTRLLVL.

Worth noting for this clone: Other DNA sequences in this specimen translate into the identical CDR3. The V gene is TRBV5-6, the J gene TRBJ2-7, with D possibly being TRBD1 (6 bases). The CDR3 consists of 14 residues. Trimming stripped 2 bases from V and 0 bases from J, with 9 bases between. Germline lookup yields CDR1 SGHDT and CDR2 YYEEEE. The CDR3 DNA is TGTGCCAGCAGCTTCGACAGGCGCTCCTACGAGCAGTACTTC. It is translated as CASSFDRRSYEQYF.

The V and J genes are TRBV6-5 and TRBJ1-3; 8 nucleotides agree with TRBD1. This CDR3 has 14 residues. CDR1 and CDR2 (germline): MNHEY, SVGAGI. Germline trimming cut 6 bases from V and 8 bases from J; bases unmatched to any gene: 9. Here the CDR3 DNA reads TGTGCCAGCAGGGATAATGGACAGGGACACACCATATATTTT. As protein: CASRDNGQGHTIYF.

The table lists this clone with a few counts. This likely came from a read error, as a far larger clone is one base away. The genes are TRBV7-9 and TRBJ1-1; D may be TRBD1 (6 bases). Germline V gene data show CDR1 as SEHNR and CDR2 as FQNEAQ (reference sequence). This CDR3 spans 13 amino acids. The CDR3, as DNA: TGTACCAGCAGCTTAGAAGGGGGCACTGAAGCTTTCTTT. Residues: CTSSLEGGTEAFF.

This chain uses TRBV28 with TRBJ2-7; possibly TRBD2 for D (6 bases). Germline V lookup: CDR1 MDHEN, CDR2 SYDVKM. V lost 3 bases to trimming and J lost 3 bases, with 12 bases between them. The CDR3 runs to 14 residues. The CDR3 loop reads CASSLGGSVYEQYF. In DNA, the CDR3 is TGTGCCAGCAGTTTGGGAGGCTCCGTCTACGAGCAGTACTTC.